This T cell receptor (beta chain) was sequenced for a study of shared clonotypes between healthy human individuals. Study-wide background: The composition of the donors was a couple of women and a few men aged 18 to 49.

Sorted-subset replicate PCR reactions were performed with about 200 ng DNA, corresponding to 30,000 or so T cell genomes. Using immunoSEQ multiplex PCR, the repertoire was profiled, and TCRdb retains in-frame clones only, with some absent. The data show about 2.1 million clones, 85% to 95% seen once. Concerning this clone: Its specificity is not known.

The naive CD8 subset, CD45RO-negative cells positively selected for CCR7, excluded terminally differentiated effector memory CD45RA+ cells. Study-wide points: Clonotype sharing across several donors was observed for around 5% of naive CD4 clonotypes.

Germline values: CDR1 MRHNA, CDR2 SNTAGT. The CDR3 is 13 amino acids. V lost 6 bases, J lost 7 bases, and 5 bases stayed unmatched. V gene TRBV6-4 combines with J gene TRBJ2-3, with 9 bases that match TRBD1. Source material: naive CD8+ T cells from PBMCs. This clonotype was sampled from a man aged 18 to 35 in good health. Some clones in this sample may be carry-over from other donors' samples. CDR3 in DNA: TGTGCCAGCAGGGCGGACAGGGGAAATACGCAGTATTTT. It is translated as CASRADRGNTQYF.